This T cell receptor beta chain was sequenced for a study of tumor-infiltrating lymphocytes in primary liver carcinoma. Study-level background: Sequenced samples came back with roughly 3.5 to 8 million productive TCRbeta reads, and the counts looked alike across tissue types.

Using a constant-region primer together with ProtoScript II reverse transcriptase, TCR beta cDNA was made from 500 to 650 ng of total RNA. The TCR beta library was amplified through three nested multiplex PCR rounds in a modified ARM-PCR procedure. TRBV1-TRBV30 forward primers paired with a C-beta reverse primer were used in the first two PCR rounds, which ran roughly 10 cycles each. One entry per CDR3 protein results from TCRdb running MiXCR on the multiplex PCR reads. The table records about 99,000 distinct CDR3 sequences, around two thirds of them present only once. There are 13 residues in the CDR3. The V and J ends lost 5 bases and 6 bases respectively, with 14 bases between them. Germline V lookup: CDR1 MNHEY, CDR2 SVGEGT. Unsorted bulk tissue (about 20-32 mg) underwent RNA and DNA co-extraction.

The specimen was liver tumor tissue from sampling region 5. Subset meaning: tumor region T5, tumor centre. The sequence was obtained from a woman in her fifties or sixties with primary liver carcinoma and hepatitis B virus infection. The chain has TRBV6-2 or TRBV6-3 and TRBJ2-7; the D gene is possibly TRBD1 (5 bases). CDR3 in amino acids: CASSVTENCEQYF. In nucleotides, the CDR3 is TGTGCCAGCAGTGTGACAGAGAACTGCGAGCAGTACTTC.